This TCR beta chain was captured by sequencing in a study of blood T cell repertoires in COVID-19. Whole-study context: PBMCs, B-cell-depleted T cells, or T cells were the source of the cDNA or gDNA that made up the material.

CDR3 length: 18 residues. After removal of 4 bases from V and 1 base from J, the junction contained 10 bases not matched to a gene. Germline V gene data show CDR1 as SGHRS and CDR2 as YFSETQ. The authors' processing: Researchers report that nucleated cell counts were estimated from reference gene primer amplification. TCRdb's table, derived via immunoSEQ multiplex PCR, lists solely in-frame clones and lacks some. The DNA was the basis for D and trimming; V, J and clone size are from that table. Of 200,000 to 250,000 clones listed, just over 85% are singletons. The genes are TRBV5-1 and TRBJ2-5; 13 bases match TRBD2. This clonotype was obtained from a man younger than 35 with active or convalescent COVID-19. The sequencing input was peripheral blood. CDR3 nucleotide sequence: TGCGCCAGCAGCCTTCGGACTAGCGGGAGTCCCCGCCAAGAGACCCAGTACTTC. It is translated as CASSLRTSGSPRQETQYF.